This T cell receptor (beta chain) was sequenced in a study of OX40 agonist ivuxolimab in advanced cancers. The assay was immunoSEQ multiplex PCR, and TCRdb's table has in-frame clones only and misses some. The table records roughly 90,000 clones, 91% of them present only once. Specimen: CD4+ or CD8+ T cells sorted from blood, collected in a trial of the OX40 agonist ivuxolimab. The source is an adult with an advanced solid tumor such as melanoma, head and neck, liver or kidney cancer.

The chain's CDR3 is CASSLGGGTEAFF. The CDR3 DNA sequence: TGTGCCAGCAGTTTAGGGGGAGGGACTGAAGCTTTCTTT. V is TRBV27 and J is TRBJ1-1; D is possibly TRBD1 (5 bases). The CDR3 runs 13 residues. The V end was cut by 2 bases, the J end by 5 bases, with 9 bases between. CDR1 is MNHEY and CDR2 is SMNVEV in the germline V gene (reference sequence).